This TCR beta chain was captured by sequencing in a study of T-cell memory formation after mild COVID-19. General study points: CD4/CD8 balance held among clones contracting day 15 to 85, and later expanders leaned CD4+.

TCRdb reprocessed the 5' RACE reads via MiXCR and lists one record per CDR3 protein. The table has 550,000 to 700,000 distinct CDR3 sequences, about a sixth seen once. The V segment lost 5 bases and the J segment 4 bases; nucleotides outside the gene matches: 12. CDR3 length: 16 amino acids. Germline assignment: CDR1 SGHVS and CDR2 FQNEAQ. A note on this clonotype: Its antigen is currently unknown.

This chain links TRBV7-8 with TRBJ2-3, with TRBD2 identical over 7 bases. The sequence was obtained from an adult woman who had mild COVID-19 (a few samples of this study predate the infection). Cell type and time point are not known. The sequenced material came from PBMCs or a T cell subset sorted from them (not recorded which). The CDR3 DNA follows: TGTGCCAGCAGCGCCTTGGCGGGAGCGAGCGCAGATACGCAGTATTTT. Translating gives CASSALAGASADTQYF.